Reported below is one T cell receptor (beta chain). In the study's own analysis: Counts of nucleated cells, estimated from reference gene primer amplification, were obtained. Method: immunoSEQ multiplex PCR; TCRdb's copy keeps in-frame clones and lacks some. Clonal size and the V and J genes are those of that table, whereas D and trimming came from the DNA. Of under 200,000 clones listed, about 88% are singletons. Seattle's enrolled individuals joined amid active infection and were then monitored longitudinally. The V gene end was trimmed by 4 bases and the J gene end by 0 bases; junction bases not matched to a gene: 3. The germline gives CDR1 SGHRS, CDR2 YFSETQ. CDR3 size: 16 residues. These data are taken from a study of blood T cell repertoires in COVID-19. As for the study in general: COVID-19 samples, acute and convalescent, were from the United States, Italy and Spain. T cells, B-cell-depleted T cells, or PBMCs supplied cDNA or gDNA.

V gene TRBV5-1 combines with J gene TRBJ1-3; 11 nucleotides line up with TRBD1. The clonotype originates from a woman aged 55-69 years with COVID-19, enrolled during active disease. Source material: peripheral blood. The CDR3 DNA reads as TGCGCCAGCAGCCCTGGGACAGGGGGCTCTGGAAACACCATATATTTT. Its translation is CASSPGTGGSGNTIYF.